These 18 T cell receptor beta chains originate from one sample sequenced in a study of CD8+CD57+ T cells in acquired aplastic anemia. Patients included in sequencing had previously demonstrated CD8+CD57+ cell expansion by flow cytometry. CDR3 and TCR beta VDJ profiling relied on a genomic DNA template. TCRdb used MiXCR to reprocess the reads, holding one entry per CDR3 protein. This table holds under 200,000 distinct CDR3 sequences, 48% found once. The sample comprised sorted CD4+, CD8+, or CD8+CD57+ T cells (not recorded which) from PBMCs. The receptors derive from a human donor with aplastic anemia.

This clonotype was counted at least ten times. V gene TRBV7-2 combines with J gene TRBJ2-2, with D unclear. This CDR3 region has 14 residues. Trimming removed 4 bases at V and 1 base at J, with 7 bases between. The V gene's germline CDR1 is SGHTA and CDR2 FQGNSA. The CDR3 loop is CASSSDWNTGELFF. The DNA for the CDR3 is TGTGCCAGCAGCTCCGACTGGAACACCGGGGAGCTGTTTTTT.

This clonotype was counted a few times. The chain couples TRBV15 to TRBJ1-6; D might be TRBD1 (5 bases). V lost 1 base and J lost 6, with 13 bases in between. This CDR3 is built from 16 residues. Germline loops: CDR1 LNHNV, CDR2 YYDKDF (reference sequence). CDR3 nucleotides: TGTGCCACCAGCAGAGGGGCGGGACCTATTAATTCACCCCTCCACTTT. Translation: CATSRGAGPINSPLHF. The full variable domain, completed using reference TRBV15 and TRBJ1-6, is DAMVIQNPRYQVTQFGKPVTLSCSQTLNHNVMYWYQQKSSQAPKLLFHYYDKDFNNEADTPDNFQSRRPNTSFCFLDIRSPGLGDTAMYLCATSRGAGPINSPLHFGNGTRLTVT.

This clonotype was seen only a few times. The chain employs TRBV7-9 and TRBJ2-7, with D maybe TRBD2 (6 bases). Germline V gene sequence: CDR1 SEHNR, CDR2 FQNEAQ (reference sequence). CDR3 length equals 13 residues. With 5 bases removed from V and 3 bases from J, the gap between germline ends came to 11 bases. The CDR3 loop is CASSPGGGYEQYF. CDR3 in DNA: TGTGCCAGCAGCCCCGGGGGTGGCTACGAGCAGTACTTC.

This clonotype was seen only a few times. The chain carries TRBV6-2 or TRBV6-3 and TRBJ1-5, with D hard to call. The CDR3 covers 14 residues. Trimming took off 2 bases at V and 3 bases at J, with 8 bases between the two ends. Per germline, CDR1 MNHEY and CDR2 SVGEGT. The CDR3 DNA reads TGTGCCAGCAGTTACCCTGACTTCAATCAGCCCCAGCATTTT. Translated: CASSYPDFNQPQHF.

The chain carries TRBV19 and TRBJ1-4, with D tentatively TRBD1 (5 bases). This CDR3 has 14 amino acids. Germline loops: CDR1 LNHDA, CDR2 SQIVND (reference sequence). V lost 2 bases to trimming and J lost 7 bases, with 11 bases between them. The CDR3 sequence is CASSIFKGSEKLFF. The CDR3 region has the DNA TGTGCCAGTAGTATATTTAAGGGGAGTGAAAAACTGTTTTTT. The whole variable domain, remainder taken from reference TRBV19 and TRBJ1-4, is DGGITQSPKYLFRKEGQNVTLSCEQNLNHDAMYWYRQDPGQGLRLIYYSQIVNDFQKGDIAEGYSVSREKKESFPLTVTSAQKNPTAFYLCASSIFKGSEKLFFGSGTQLSVL.

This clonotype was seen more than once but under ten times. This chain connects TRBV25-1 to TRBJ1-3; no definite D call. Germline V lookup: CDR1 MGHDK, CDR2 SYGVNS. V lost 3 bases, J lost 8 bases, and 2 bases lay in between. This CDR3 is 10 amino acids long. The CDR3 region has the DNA TGTGCCAGCAGTGAGGACACCATATATTTT. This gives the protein CASSEDTIYF.

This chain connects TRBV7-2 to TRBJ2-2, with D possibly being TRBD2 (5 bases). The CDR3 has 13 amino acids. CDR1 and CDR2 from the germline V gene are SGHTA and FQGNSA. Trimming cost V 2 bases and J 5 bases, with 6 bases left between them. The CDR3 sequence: CASSLWTTGELFF. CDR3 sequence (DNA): TGTGCCAGCAGCTTATGGACTACCGGGGAGCTGTTTTTT. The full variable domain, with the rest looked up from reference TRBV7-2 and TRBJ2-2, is GAGVSQSPSNKVTEKGKDVELRCDPISGHTALYWYRQSLGQGLEFLIYFQGNSAPDKSGLPSDRFSAERTGGSVSTLTIQRTQQEDSAVYLCASSLWTTGELFFGEGSRLTVL.

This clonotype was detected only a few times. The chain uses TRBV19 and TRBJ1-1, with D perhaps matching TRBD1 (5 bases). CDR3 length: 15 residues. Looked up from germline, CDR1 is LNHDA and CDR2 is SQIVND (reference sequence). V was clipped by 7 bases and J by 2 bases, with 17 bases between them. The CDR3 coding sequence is TGTGCCAGTACCGAATCAGAACAGGCCAACACTGAAGCTTTCTTT. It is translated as CASTESEQANTEAFF.

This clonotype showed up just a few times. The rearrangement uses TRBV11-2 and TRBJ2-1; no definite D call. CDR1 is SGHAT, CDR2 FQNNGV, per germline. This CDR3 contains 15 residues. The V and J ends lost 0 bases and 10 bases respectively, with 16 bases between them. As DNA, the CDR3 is TGTGCCAGCAGCTTAGAGGGCTCTCTTTTGGAAGAGCAGTTCTTC. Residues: CASSLEGSLLEEQFF. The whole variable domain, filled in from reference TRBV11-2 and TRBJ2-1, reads EAGVAQSPRYKIIEKRQSVAFWCNPISGHATLYWYQQILGQGPKLLIQFQNNGVVDDSQLPKDRFSAERLKGVDSTLKIQPAKLEDSAVYLCASSLEGSLLEEQFFGPGTRLTVL.

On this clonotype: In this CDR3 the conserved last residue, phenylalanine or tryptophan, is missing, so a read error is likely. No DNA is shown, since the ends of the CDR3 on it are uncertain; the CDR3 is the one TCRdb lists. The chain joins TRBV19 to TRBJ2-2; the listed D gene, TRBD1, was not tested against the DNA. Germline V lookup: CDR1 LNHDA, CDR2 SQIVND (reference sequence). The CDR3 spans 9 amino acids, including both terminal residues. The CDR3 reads CASSIQDSN.

CDR3 sequence reads: CASSSRLAGEETQYF. In DNA, the CDR3 is TGTGCCAGCAGCTCGAGACTAGCGGGGGAGGAGACCCAGTACTTC. This chain joins TRBV7-9 and TRBJ2-5; 12 bases are a match to TRBD2. V trimming: 4 bases; J trimming: 5 bases; junction bases outside the gene matches: 5. There are 15 residues in the CDR3. Germline CDR1 reads SEHNR; CDR2 reads FQNEAQ (reference sequence).

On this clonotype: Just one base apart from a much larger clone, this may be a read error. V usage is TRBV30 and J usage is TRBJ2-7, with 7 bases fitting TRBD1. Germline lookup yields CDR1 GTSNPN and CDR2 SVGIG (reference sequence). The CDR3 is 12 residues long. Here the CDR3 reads CAGSGRGYEQYF. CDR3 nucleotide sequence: TGTGCCGGGAGCGGCAGGGGGTACGAGCAGTACTTC. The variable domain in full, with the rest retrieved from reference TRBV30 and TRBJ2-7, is SQTIHQWPATLVQPVGSPLSLECTVEGTSNPNLYWYRQAAGRGLQLLFYSVGIGQISSEVPQNLSASRPQDRQFILSSKKLLLSDSGFYLCAGSGRGYEQYFGPGTRLTVT.

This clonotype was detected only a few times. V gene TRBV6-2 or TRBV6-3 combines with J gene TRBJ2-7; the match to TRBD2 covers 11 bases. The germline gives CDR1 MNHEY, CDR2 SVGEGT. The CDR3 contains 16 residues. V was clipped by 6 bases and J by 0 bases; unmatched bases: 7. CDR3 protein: CASRGLAAGNSYEQYF. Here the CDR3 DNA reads TGTGCCAGCAGGGGACTAGCGGCTGGAAACTCCTACGAGCAGTACTTC.

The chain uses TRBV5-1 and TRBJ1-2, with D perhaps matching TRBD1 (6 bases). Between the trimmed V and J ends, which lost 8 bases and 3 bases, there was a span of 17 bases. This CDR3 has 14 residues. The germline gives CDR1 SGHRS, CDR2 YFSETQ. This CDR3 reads CASWGTGTHYGYTF. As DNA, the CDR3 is TGCGCCAGTTGGGGGACCGGGACACACTATGGCTACACCTTC.

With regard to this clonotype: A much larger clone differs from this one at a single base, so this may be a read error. The CDR3 reads CTSSDGFFF. The CDR3 DNA follows: TGTACCAGCAGTGATGGGTTTTTCTTT. This rearrangement joins TRBV10-3 to TRBJ1-1, with D unresolved. This CDR3 contains 9 residues. Germline values: CDR1 ENHRY, CDR2 SYGVKD.

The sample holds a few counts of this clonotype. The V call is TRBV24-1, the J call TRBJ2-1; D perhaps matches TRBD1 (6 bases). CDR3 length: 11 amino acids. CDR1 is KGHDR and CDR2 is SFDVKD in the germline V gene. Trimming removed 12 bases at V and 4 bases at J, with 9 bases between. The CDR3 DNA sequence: TGTGCCTGTGGACAGTACAATGAGCAGTTCTTC. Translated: CACGQYNEQFF.

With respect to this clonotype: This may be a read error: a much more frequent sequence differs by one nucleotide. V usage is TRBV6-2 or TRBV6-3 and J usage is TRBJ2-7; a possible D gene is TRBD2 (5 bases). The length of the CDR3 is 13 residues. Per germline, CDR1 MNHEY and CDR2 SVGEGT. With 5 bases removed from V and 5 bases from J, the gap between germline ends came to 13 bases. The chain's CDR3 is CASSHGVFNEQYF. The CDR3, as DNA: TGTGCCAGCAGTCACGGGGTCTTCAACGAGCAGTACTTC.

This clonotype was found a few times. The CDR3 DNA follows: TGTGCCAGCAGTGAAGGGCCTCTGGGGTCCTACAATGAGCAGTTCTTC. It encodes CASSEGPLGSYNEQFF. The genes are TRBV9 and TRBJ2-1; no definite D call. The V gene lost 5 bases and the J gene lost 1 base, with 16 bases spanning the gap. There are 16 residues in the CDR3. CDR1 and CDR2 from the germline V gene are SGDLS and YYNGEE.